The 17 T cell receptor beta chains listed next were all sequenced from one sample in a study of T cells in Graves' hyperthyroidism and ophthalmopathy. Researchers took RNA transcripts and amplified the TCR beta CDR3 regions from them. TCR CDR3 regions were first amplified by RT-PCR with HTBI primers. TCRdb used MiXCR to reprocess the multiplex PCR reads, holding one entry per CDR3 protein. The repertoire holds 330,000 or so distinct CDR3 sequences, with over 15% as singletons. The sample comprised blood. The origin of the receptors is a woman aged 35 to 49 with Graves' ophthalmopathy.

The rearrangement joins TRBV12-3 or TRBV12-4 to TRBJ2-5, with a possible D match to TRBD1 (5 bases). This CDR3 contains 14 residues. V was clipped by 6 bases and J by 5 bases, with 16 bases between them. This CDR3 is CASSPRTTGETQYF. The DNA for the CDR3 is TGTGCCAGCAGCCCGAGGACAACCGGGGAGACCCAGTACTTC.

The table lists this clonotype with many counts. V is TRBV27 and J is TRBJ2-7; weak D call: TRBD2 (6 bases). V was clipped by 2 bases and J by 1 base, with 18 bases between them. Germline V gene lookup returns CDR1 MNHEY and CDR2 SMNVEV (reference sequence). This CDR3 is built from 17 residues. CDR3 protein: CASSLRGFAGPSYEQYF. DNA of the CDR3: TGTGCCAGCAGTTTACGGGGATTCGCGGGACCGTCCTACGAGCAGTACTTC.

This clonotype was recorded many times. V usage is TRBV30 and J usage is TRBJ1-1; TRBD1 matches 7 bases. The length of the CDR3 is 11 residues. With V trimmed by 0 bases and J by 12 bases, 4 bases remained unmatched. Germline CDR1 GTSNPN, CDR2 SVGIG (reference sequence). CDR3 sequence: CAWSVKGASFF. CDR3 nucleotide sequence: TGTGCCTGGAGTGTAAAGGGGGCATCTTTCTTT.

This clonotype was observed many times. V and J are TRBV6-2 or TRBV6-3 and TRBJ2-4; D gene unclear. Germline V gene lookup returns CDR1 MNHEY and CDR2 SVGEGT. The CDR3 is 15 residues long. V was clipped by 5 bases and J by 0 bases, with 11 bases between them. The CDR3 loop is CASSQGLLAKNIQYF. Here the CDR3 DNA reads TGTGCCAGCAGTCAAGGGCTACTAGCCAAAAACATTCAGTACTTC.

This clonotype has a count of ten or more. The chain recombines TRBV19 with TRBJ2-2; no reliable D call. CDR1 is LNHDA and CDR2 is SQIVND in the germline V gene (reference sequence). V gave up 5 bases and J gave up 7 bases, with 8 bases separating them. The CDR3 has 12 amino acids. CDR3 DNA sequence: TGTGCCAGTAGTGTGGGGATCGGGGAGCTGTTTTTT. It yields the protein CASSVGIGELFF.

This clonotype was counted ten times or more. This rearrangement joins TRBV11-2 to TRBJ1-1; the D is unclear. V was shortened by 4 bases and J by 4 bases, with 4 bases between the two germline ends. This CDR3 has 11 amino acids. CDR1 and CDR2 from the germline V gene are SGHAT and FQNNGV. The CDR3 sequence: CASSSGTEAFF. As DNA, the CDR3 is TGTGCCAGCAGCTCGGGCACTGAAGCTTTCTTT.

The V and J genes are TRBV27 and TRBJ1-5; 7 nucleotides align to TRBD1. CDR1 and CDR2 from the germline V gene are MNHEY and SMNVEV (reference sequence). V lost 3 bases and J lost 6; bases outside the gene matches: 5. This CDR3 has 14 amino acids. This CDR3 is CASSLSGGGQPQHF. As DNA, the CDR3 is TGTGCCAGCAGTTTGTCAGGGGGAGGTCAGCCCCAGCATTTT.

This clonotype was seen ten or more times. V gene TRBV20-1 combines with J gene TRBJ1-3; TRBD1 might be the D (5 bases). Trimming cost V 3 bases and J 6 bases, with 15 bases left between them. The CDR3 has 14 amino acids. The germline V gene has CDR1 DFQATT and CDR2 SNEGSKA (reference sequence). The CDR3 reads CSARSEDIVNTIYF. The CDR3 DNA is TGCAGTGCTAGGTCTGAGGACATAGTAAACACCATATATTTT.

This clonotype was seen at least ten times. V gene TRBV30 combines with J gene TRBJ1-2; no clear D. The V end was cut by 4 bases, the J end by 7 bases, with 16 bases between. The CDR3 totals 13 residues. Germline CDR1 reads GTSNPN; CDR2 reads SVGIG (reference sequence). CDR3 amino acids: CAWIPRWASGYTF. The CDR3 DNA is TGTGCCTGGATCCCTCGGTGGGCGAGTGGCTACACCTTC.

This clonotype has at least ten counts. This rearrangement joins TRBV12-3 or TRBV12-4 to TRBJ1-1; D perhaps matches TRBD1 (5 bases). Between the trimmed V and J ends, which lost 7 bases and 6 bases, there was a span of 12 bases. CDR3 size: 12 residues. CDR3 coding DNA: TGTGCCAGCACCGCCTCGGGGCCTGAAGCTTTCTTT. Its translation: CASTASGPEAFF.

This clonotype was detected ten times or more. The chain is built from TRBV28 and TRBJ2-7, with D perhaps matching TRBD2 (5 bases). The CDR3 runs to 15 residues. In germline, CDR1 is MDHEN, CDR2 SYDVKM. Between the trimmed V and J ends, which lost 6 bases and 1 base, there was a span of 16 bases. The CDR3 sequence: CASSQLLGTSYEQYF. The CDR3 region has the DNA TGTGCCAGCAGCCAGCTACTAGGTACTTCCTACGAGCAGTACTTC.

This clonotype has a count of ten or more. The gene calls are TRBV30 and TRBJ1-1; D remains ambiguous. The germline CDR1 and CDR2 sequences are GTSNPN and SVGIG (reference sequence). Trimming stripped 2 bases from V and 5 bases from J, with 12 bases between. The CDR3 has 13 residues. The CDR3 DNA is TGTGCCTGGAGTAATAGGGTTGGGACTGAAGCTTTCTTT. This translates into CAWSNRVGTEAFF. The complete variable domain, with remaining parts taken from reference TRBV30 and TRBJ1-1, reads SQTIHQWPATLVQPVGSPLSLECTVEGTSNPNLYWYRQAAGRGLQLLFYSVGIGQISSEVPQNLSASRPQDRQFILSSKKLLLSDSGFYLCAWSNRVGTEAFFGQGTRLTVV.

This clonotype was observed many times. The V call is TRBV30, the J call TRBJ1-5; D call uncertain. The CDR3 sequence is 13 residues long. Germline V CDR1 and CDR2: GTSNPN, SVGIG (reference sequence). Between the trimmed V and J ends, which lost 1 base and 6 bases, there was a span of 10 bases. CDR3: CAWSDGVPQPQHF. As DNA, the CDR3 is TGTGCCTGGAGTGACGGGGTCCCTCAGCCCCAGCATTTT.

The table lists this clonotype with many counts. V is TRBV19 and J is TRBJ2-2; D unresolved. V was trimmed by 5 bases and J by 7 bases, leaving 17 bases between them. The CDR3 is made up of 15 amino acids. Germline CDR1 is LNHDA and CDR2 is SQIVND (reference sequence). DNA for the CDR3: TGTGCCAGTAGTCCGCAGGTCAGGTCGGTCGGGGAGCTGTTTTTT. Translation: CASSPQVRSVGELFF. The whole variable domain, remainder taken from reference TRBV19 and TRBJ2-2, is DGGITQSPKYLFRKEGQNVTLSCEQNLNHDAMYWYRQDPGQGLRLIYYSQIVNDFQKGDIAEGYSVSREKKESFPLTVTSAQKNPTAFYLCASSPQVRSVGELFFGEGSRLTVL.

This chain joins TRBV15 and TRBJ2-5, with 9 bases fitting TRBD1. CDR1 is LNHNV, CDR2 YYDKDF, per germline (reference sequence). CDR3 length: 14 amino acids. V shed 5 bases, J shed 4 bases, and the junction held 5 bases outside the gene matches. The CDR3 nucleotides are TGTGCCACCAGCGCCGGACAGGGGTTAGAGACCCAGTACTTC. Translated: CATSAGQGLETQYF.

This clonotype has a count of ten or more. The DNA of the CDR3 is TGTGCCAGCAGTTCCCGAGGGACAGCGGTGAACTATGGCTACACCTTC. It is translated as CASSSRGTAVNYGYTF. The chain joins TRBV27 to TRBJ1-2; TRBD1 agrees at 7 bases. The CDR3 is 16 amino acids. The V and J ends lost 4 bases and 2 bases, in that order; junction bases with no gene match: 10. CDR1 and CDR2 (germline): MNHEY, SMNVEV (reference sequence).

Concerning this clonotype: The junction differs from germline at one of its ends, possibly a read error. The rearrangement links TRBV28 to TRBJ1-2; TRBD1 agrees at 7 bases. The germline V gene encodes CDR1 MDHEN and CDR2 SYDVKM. This CDR3 contains 17 residues. This CDR3 reads CASSEQGKLGELHGYIF. For the CDR3, the DNA is TGTGCCAGCAGTGAACAGGGGAAACTAGGGGAACTCCATGGCTACATCTTC.